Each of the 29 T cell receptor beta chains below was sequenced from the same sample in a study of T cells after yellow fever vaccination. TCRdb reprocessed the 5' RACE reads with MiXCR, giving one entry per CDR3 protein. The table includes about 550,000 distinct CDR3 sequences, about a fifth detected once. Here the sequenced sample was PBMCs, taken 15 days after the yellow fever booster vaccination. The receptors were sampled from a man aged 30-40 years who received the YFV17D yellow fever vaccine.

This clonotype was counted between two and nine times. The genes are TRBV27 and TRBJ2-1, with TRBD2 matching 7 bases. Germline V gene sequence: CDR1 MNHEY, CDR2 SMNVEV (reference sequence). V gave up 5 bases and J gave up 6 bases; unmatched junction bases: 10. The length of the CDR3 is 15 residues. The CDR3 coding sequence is TGTGCCAGCAGTAAAGGACTAGTAAACGGCAATGAGCAGTTCTTC. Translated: CASSKGLVNGNEQFF.

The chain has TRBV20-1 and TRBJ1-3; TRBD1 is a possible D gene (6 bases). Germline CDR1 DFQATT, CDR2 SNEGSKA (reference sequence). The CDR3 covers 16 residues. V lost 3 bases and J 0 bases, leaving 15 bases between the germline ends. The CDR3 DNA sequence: TGCAGTGCTAGCCCCTCGGGGGGGCTCTCTGGAAACACCATATATTTT. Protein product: CSASPSGGLSGNTIYF.

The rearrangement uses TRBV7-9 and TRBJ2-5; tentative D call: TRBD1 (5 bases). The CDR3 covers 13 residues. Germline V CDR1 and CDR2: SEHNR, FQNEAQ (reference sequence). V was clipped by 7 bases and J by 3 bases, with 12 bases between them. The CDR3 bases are TGTGCCAGCATGCCCCCAGGGAAAGAGACCCAGTACTTC. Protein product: CASMPPGKETQYF.

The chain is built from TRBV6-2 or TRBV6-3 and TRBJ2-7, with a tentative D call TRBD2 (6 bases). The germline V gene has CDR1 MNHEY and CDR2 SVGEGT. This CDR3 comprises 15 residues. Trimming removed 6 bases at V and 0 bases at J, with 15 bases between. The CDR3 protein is CASSPPAGNSYEQYF. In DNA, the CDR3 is TGTGCCAGCAGCCCACCAGCGGGCAACTCCTACGAGCAGTACTTC.

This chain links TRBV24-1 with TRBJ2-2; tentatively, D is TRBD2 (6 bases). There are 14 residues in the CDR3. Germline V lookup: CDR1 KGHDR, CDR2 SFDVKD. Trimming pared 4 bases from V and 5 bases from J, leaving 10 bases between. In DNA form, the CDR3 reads TGTGCCACCAGTGAGGTAGGAGGGACCGGGGAGCTGTTTTTT. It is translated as CATSEVGGTGELFF.

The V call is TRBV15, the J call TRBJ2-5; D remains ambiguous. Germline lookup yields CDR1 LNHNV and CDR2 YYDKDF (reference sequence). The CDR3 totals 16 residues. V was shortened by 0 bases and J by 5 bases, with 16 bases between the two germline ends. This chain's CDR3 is CATSRDWTRARETQYF. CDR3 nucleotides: TGTGCCACCAGCAGAGATTGGACCCGCGCCCGGGAGACCCAGTACTTC.

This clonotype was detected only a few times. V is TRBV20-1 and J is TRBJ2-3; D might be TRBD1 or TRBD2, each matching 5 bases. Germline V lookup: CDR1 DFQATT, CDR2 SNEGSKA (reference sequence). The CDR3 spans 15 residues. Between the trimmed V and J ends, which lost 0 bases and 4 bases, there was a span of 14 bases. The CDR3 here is CSARDPGSGADTQYF. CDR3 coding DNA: TGCAGTGCTAGAGATCCAGGGAGTGGGGCAGATACGCAGTATTTT.

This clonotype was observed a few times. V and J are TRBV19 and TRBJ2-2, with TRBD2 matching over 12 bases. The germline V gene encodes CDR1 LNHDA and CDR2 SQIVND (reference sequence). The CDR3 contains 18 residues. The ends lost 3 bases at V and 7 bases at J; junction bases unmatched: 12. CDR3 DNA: TGTGCCAGTAGTATGAGTTACCGACTAGCGGGAGCGAGCGGGGAGCTGTTTTTT. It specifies CASSMSYRLAGASGELFF.

As DNA, the CDR3 is TGTGCCAGCAGCCTCGGGACTAGCGGGTTGGGGAATGAGCAGTTCTTC. Residues: CASSLGTSGLGNEQFF. The chain recombines TRBV7-6 with TRBJ2-1, with TRBD2 matching 12 bases. Trimming took 5 bases from V and 7 from J; bases not matched to a gene: 9. Germline V gives CDR1 SGHVS, CDR2 FNYEAQ. The length of the CDR3 is 16 residues.

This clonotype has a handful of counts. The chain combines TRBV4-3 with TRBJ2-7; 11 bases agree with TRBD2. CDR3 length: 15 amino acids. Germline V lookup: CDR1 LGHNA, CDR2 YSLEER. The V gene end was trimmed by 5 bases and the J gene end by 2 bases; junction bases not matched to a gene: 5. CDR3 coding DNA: TGCGCCAGCAGCACTGTAGCGGGAGGGCCCTACGAGCAGTACTTC. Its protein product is CASSTVAGGPYEQYF.

The CDR3 DNA sequence: TGCAGCATGGACCAGGGTGACACCGGGGAGCTGTTTTTT. Encoded protein: CSMDQGDTGELFF. The chain has TRBV29-1 and TRBJ2-2; TRBD1 is a possible D gene (5 bases). The germline V gene has CDR1 SQVTM and CDR2 ANQGSEA. V lost 8 bases, J lost 3 bases, and 13 bases lay in between. This CDR3 is built from 13 residues.

The CDR3 coding sequence is TGCGCCAGCAGCTTGAAGGGGTCACCCCTCCACTTT. It yields the protein CASSLKGSPLHF. The chain links TRBV5-1 to TRBJ1-6, with D possibly being TRBD1 (5 bases). Trimming took off 1 base at V and 10 bases at J, with 6 bases between the two ends. The length of the CDR3 is 12 residues. CDR1 is SGHRS and CDR2 is YFSETQ in the germline V gene.

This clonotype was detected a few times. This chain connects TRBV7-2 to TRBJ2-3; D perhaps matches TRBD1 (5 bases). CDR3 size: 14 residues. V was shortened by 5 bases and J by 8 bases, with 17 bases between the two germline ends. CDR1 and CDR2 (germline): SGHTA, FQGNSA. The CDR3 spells CASSPIEVQGTQYF. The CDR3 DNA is TGTGCCAGCAGCCCGATCGAAGTTCAGGGTACGCAGTATTTT.

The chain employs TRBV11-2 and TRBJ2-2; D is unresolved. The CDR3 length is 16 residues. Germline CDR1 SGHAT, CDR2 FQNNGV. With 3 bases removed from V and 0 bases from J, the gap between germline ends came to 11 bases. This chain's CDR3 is CASSFLGIANTGELFF. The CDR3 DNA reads TGTGCCAGCAGCTTTCTGGGGATAGCGAACACCGGGGAGCTGTTTTTT.

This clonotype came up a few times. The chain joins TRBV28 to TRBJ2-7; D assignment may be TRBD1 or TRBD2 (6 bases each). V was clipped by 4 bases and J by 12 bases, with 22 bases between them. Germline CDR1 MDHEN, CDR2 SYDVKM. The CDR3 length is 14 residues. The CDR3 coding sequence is TGTGCCAGCAGTTCCGGCGGGACACACTACGGTTGGTACTTC. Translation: CASSSGGTHYGWYF.

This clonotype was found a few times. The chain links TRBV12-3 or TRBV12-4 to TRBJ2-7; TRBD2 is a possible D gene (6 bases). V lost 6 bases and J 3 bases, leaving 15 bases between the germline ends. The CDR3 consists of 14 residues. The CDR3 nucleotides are TGTGCCAGCAGCCCGGGGGTCCTCGGCTACGAGCAGTACTTC. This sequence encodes CASSPGVLGYEQYF.

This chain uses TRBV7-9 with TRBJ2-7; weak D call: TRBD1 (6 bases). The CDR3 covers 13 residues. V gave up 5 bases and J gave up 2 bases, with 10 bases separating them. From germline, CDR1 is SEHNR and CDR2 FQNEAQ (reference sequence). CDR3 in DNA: TGTGCCAGCAGCAAGGACAGTACCTACGAGCAGTACTTC. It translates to CASSKDSTYEQYF.

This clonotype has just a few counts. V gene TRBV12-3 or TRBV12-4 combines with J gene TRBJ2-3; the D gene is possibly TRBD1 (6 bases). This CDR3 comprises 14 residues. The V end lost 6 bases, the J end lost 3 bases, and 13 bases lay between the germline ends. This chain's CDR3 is CASSFGQWTDTQYF. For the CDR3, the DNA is TGTGCCAGCAGCTTCGGACAGTGGACAGATACGCAGTATTTT.

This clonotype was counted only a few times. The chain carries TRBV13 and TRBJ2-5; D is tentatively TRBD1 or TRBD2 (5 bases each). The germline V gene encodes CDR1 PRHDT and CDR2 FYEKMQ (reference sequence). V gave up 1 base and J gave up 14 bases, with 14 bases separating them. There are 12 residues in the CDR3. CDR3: CASSLAGDRIYF. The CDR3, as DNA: TGTGCCAGCAGCTTAGCTGGGGACCGCATATACTTC.

The CDR3 region has the DNA TGTGCCAGCAGGCGGGGACAGTCCTACGAGCAGTACTTC. Translating it yields CASRRGQSYEQYF. This chain connects TRBV12-3 or TRBV12-4 to TRBJ2-7; perhaps TRBD1 as D (7 bases). This CDR3 contains 13 residues. V shed 6 bases and J shed 1 base, with 10 bases lying between them.

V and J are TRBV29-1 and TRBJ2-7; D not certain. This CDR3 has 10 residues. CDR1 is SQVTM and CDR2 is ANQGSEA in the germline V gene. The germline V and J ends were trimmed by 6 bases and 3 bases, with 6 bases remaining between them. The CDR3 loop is CSVVGYEQYF. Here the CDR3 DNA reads TGCAGCGTCGTGGGCTACGAGCAGTACTTC.

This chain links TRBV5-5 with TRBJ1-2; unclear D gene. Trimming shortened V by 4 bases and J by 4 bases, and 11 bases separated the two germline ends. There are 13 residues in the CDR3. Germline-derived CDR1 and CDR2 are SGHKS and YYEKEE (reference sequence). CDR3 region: CASSLQFTYGYTF. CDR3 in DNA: TGTGCCAGCAGCCTACAGTTTACCTATGGCTACACCTTC. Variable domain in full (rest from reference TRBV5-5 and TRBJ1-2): DAGVTQSPTHLIKTRGQQVTLRCSPISGHKSVSWYQQVLGQGPQFIFQYYEKEERGRGNFPDRFSARQFPNYSSELNVNALLLGDSALYLCASSLQFTYGYTFGSGTRLTVV.

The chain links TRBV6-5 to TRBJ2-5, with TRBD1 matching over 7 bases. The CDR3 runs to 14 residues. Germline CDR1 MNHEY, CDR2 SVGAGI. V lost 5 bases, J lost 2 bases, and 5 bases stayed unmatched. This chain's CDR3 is CASSNRDRQETQYF. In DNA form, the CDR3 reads TGTGCCAGCAGTAACCGGGACAGACAAGAGACCCAGTACTTC.

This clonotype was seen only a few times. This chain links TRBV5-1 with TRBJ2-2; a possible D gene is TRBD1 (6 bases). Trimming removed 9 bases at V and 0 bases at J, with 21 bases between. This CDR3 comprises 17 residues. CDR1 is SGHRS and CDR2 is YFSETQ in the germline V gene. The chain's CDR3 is CATARDMIRANTGELFF. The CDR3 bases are TGCGCCACCGCCCGGGACATGATTCGCGCGAACACCGGGGAGCTGTTTTTT.

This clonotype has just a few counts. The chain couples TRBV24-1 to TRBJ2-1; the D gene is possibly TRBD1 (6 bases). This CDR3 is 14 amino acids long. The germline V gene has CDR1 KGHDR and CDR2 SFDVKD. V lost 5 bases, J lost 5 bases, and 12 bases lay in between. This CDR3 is CATSVDRWDNEQFF. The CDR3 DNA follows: TGTGCCACCAGTGTAGACAGGTGGGACAATGAGCAGTTCTTC.

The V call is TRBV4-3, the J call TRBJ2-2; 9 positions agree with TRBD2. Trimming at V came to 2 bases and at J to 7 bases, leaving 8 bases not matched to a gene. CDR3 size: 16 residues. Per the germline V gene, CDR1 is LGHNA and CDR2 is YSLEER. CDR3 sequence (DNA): TGCGCCAGCAGCCAACCGGGACTAGCCTTTCGCGGGGAGCTGTTTTTT. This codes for CASSQPGLAFRGELFF.

The CDR3 nucleotides read TGTGCCAGCAGGCGACTAGCGGGAACCTACGAGCAGTACTTC. Translated: CASRRLAGTYEQYF. V is TRBV6-2 or TRBV6-3 and J is TRBJ2-7, with TRBD2 matching 11 bases. The CDR3 spans 14 residues. V dropped 6 bases and J dropped 2; count of bases not matched to a gene: 3. The germline V gene has CDR1 MNHEY and CDR2 SVGEGT.

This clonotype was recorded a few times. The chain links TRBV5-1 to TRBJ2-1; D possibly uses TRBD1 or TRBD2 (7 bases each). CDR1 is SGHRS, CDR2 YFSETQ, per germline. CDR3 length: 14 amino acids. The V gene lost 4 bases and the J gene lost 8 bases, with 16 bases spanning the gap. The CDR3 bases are TGCGCCAGCAGCGAGGGGGCGGGGGTGGATGAGCAGTTCTTC. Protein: CASSEGAGVDEQFF.

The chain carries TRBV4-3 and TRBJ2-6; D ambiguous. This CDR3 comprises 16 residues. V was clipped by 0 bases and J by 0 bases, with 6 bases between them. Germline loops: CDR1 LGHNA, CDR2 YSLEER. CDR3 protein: CASSQEPASGANVLTF. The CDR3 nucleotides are TGCGCCAGCAGCCAAGAGCCAGCCTCTGGGGCCAACGTCCTGACTTTC.